Below are 23 T cell receptor beta chains sequenced from a single sample in a study of beta chain features in type 1 diabetes. Study results and caveats: Across all four CD4+ subsets, people with type 1 diabetes showed modestly shorter TCRB CDR3s.

As every portion of the isolated RNA was reverse transcribed, the sequencing read expressed TCRB transcripts. Assay: immunoSEQ multiplex PCR; the TCRdb copy retains only in-frame clones and omits some. The data show some 250,000 clones, about a tenth seen once. These receptors' antigens are unknown. The sequenced sample was naive CD4+ T cells from blood. The receptors stem from a man aged 25-45 years with type 1 diabetes.

This clone was seen a few times. This chain links TRBV23-1 with TRBJ2-7; TRBD1 matches 9 bases. TRBV23-1 is treated as an ORF (open reading frame) with a function not yet certain. The CDR3 consists of 15 residues. V lost 6 bases and J lost 5; bases outside the gene matches: 11. Here the CDR3 DNA reads TGCGCCAGCAGCCTTACAGGGACAGGGCGGCACGAGCAGTACTTC. Amino acids: CASSLTGTGRHEQYF.

The V gene is TRBV20-1, the J gene TRBJ1-6; maybe TRBD1 (5 bases). Germline V lookup: CDR1 DFQATT, CDR2 SNEGSKA (reference sequence). V lost 6 bases and J 14 bases, leaving 14 bases between the germline ends. CDR3 length equals 11 residues. This chain's CDR3 is CSACRGDALHF. The CDR3 DNA is TGCAGTGCCTGCCGGGGGGATGCCCTCCACTTT.

This clone has a handful of counts. The CDR3 protein is CASSPRDREESEAFF. The DNA of the CDR3 is TGTGCCAGCTCACCCCGGGACAGGGAAGAGAGTGAAGCTTTCTTT. V is TRBV18 and J is TRBJ1-1; 9 nucleotides match TRBD1. CDR1 and CDR2 from the germline V gene are KGHSH and LQKENI. The CDR3 loop spans 15 amino acids. Trimming removed 3 bases from V and 7 bases from J; junction bases left unmatched: 9.

The chain uses TRBV4-1 and TRBJ1-1, with 7 bases matching TRBD1. J was trimmed by 0 bases and V by 4 bases; bases with no gene match: 8. The CDR3 extends over 16 amino acids. Germline V gene sequence: CDR1 MGHRA, CDR2 YSYEKL. This CDR3 is CASSPENRGMNTEAFF. CDR3 in DNA: TGCGCCAGCAGCCCCGAAAACAGGGGCATGAACACTGAAGCTTTCTTT.

The V gene is TRBV29-1, the J gene TRBJ2-1, with 12 bases matching TRBD2. This CDR3 comprises 16 residues. V gave up 5 bases and J gave up 8 bases; unmatched junction bases: 13. Per the germline V gene, CDR1 is SQVTM and CDR2 is ANQGSEA. CDR3 DNA sequence: TGCAGCGTTACCCGGGACCTAGCGGGGGGGCTTGATGAGCAGTTCTTC. Protein sequence: CSVTRDLAGGLDEQFF.

This rearrangement joins TRBV7-2 to TRBJ2-5, with 15 bases that match TRBD2. CDR1 SGHTA and CDR2 FQGNSA come from the germline V gene. Losses at the gene ends were 5 bases for V and 5 bases for J; bases not matched to a gene: 6. The CDR3 covers 16 residues. The CDR3 is CASSPWTSGGAETQYF. The CDR3, as DNA: TGTGCCAGCAGCCCATGGACTAGCGGGGGGGCGGAGACCCAGTACTTC.

As for this clone: In the same sample, other DNA sequences code for this CDR3. The rearrangement uses TRBV30 and TRBJ2-3, with D possibly TRBD1 on 6 matching bases. With 1 base removed from V and 2 bases from J, the gap between germline ends came to 10 bases. Germline CDR1 and CDR2: GTSNPN and SVGIG (reference sequence). This CDR3 spans 14 amino acids. CDR3 protein: CAWSGGQNTDTQYF. As DNA, the CDR3 is TGTGCCTGGAGTGGCGGACAGAACACAGATACGCAGTATTTT.

The V and J genes are TRBV21-1 and TRBJ1-1; the table's TRBD1 call for D was not verified on the DNA. TRBV21-1 is recorded as a pseudogene. This CDR3 is 14 amino acids long. The chain's CDR3 is CASSKADRNTEAFF. The CDR3 nucleotides are TGTGCCAGCAGCAAAGCGGACAGGAACACTGAAGCTTTCTTT.

Only a few counts were recorded for this clone. V gene TRBV7-9 combines with J gene TRBJ1-2, with unresolved D. The CDR3 is 14 residues long. In germline, CDR1 is SEHNR, CDR2 FQNEAQ (reference sequence). Trimming took off 0 bases at V and 3 bases at J, with 8 bases between the two ends. CDR3 nucleotides: TGTGCCAGCAGCTTAGCGGAGCCATACTATGGCTACACCTTC. As protein: CASSLAEPYYGYTF.

The chain joins TRBV18 to TRBJ2-1, with TRBD2 identical over 9 bases. There are 17 residues in the CDR3. From germline, CDR1 is KGHSH and CDR2 LQKENI. J lost 7 bases, V lost 0 bases, and 10 bases had no gene match. The CDR3 DNA follows: TGTGCCAGCTCACCACCGGGCGCGCTAGCGGGGAAGAATGAGCAGTTCTTC. It codes for CASSPPGALAGKNEQFF.

The gene calls are TRBV5-1 and TRBJ2-1; D remains ambiguous. The V and J ends lost 3 bases and 3 bases respectively, with 7 bases between them. Germline V gene sequence: CDR1 SGHRS, CDR2 YFSETQ. This CDR3 comprises 13 residues. The CDR3 loop is CASSSPYYNEQFF. CDR3 in DNA: TGCGCCAGCAGCTCCCCCTACTACAATGAGCAGTTCTTC.

The V and J genes are TRBV29-1 and TRBJ2-7; the D gene is possibly TRBD2 (5 bases). The CDR3 extends over 12 amino acids. Germline CDR1 SQVTM, CDR2 ANQGSEA. Trimming took off 7 bases at V and 5 bases at J, with 15 bases between the two ends. The CDR3 coding sequence is TGCAGCGCCGGTTCTGAGGGCAACGAGCAGTACTTC. Translated: CSAGSEGNEQYF.

This clone was detected a few times. The rearrangement links TRBV28 to TRBJ2-7; the match to TRBD2 covers 7 bases. CDR1 is MDHEN and CDR2 is SYDVKM in the germline V gene. Trimming at V came to 5 bases and at J to 3 bases, leaving 7 bases not matched to a gene. This CDR3 is built from 14 residues. CDR3 nucleotides: TGTGCCAGCAGTCTCGGCGGGGGTGTCTACGAGCAGTACTTC. Protein: CASSLGGGVYEQYF.

The chain employs TRBV5-1 and TRBJ2-3; 10 bases align to TRBD2. Trimming took 5 bases from V and 5 from J; bases not matched to a gene: 5. Per the germline V gene, CDR1 is SGHRS and CDR2 is YFSETQ. This CDR3 comprises 14 residues. The CDR3 sequence is CASSWTSGRDTQYF. DNA for the CDR3: TGCGCCAGCAGTTGGACTAGCGGCCGAGATACGCAGTATTTT.

This clone has a single count. The chain has TRBV6-5 and TRBJ2-3; possibly TRBD2 for D (6 bases). The CDR3 sequence is 13 residues long. The germline V gene encodes CDR1 MNHEY and CDR2 SVGAGI. V lost 8 bases and J 1 base, leaving 10 bases between the germline ends. As DNA, the CDR3 is TGTGCCAGCGCGGGGTCCGGCACAGATACGCAGTATTTT. Translation: CASAGSGTDTQYF.

This clone was recorded a few times. The chain has TRBV4-3 and TRBJ2-7, with TRBD2 matching over 8 bases. The CDR3 has 14 amino acids. V shed 2 bases, J shed 3 bases, and the junction held 3 bases outside the gene matches. The germline gives CDR1 LGHNA, CDR2 YSLEER. CDR3 DNA sequence: TGCGCCAGCAGCCAACTTACTAGCGGCTACGAGCAGTACTTC. It specifies CASSQLTSGYEQYF.

The chain employs TRBV6-5 and TRBJ1-1; D gene uncertain. This CDR3 spans 14 amino acids. Germline V gene lookup returns CDR1 MNHEY and CDR2 SVGAGI. Trimming shortened V by 3 bases and J by 0 bases, and 8 bases separated the two germline ends. The CDR3 DNA follows: TGTGCCAGCAGTTATCCAGGATTGAACACTGAAGCTTTCTTT. As protein: CASSYPGLNTEAFF.

The chain recombines TRBV15 with TRBJ2-2; the D is unclear. This CDR3 has 13 residues. Germline CDR1 reads LNHNV; CDR2 reads YYDKDF (reference sequence). Trimming took off 0 bases at V and 5 bases at J, with 4 bases between the two ends. CDR3 DNA: TGTGCCACCAGCAGAGACGGGACCGGGGAGCTGTTTTTT. This encodes CATSRDGTGELFF.

The chain combines TRBV4-3 with TRBJ1-3; D possibly corresponds to TRBD1 (6 bases). Germline V lookup: CDR1 LGHNA, CDR2 YSLEER. This CDR3 is 15 amino acids long. V lost 4 bases to trimming and J lost 2 bases, with 12 bases between them. CDR3 bases: TGCGCCAGCAGCCTCGAGGGGGTACCTGGAAACACCATATATTTT. Translated, it gives CASSLEGVPGNTIYF.

The chain has TRBV15 and TRBJ2-1; a weak D match, TRBD1 (6 bases). The CDR3 totals 15 residues. CDR1 is LNHNV, CDR2 YYDKDF, per germline (reference sequence). V lost 0 bases, J lost 14 bases, and 20 bases lay in between. The CDR3 DNA sequence: TGTGCCACCAGCAGAGATACCTTGACAGGACCTAGAAAGTTCTTC. This sequence encodes CATSRDTLTGPRKFF.

This chain connects TRBV10-3 to TRBJ1-5, with D unclear. Germline V gene sequence: CDR1 ENHRY, CDR2 SYGVKD. V lost 2 bases, J lost 4 bases, and 9 bases lay in between. This CDR3 has 14 residues. The CDR3, as DNA: TGTGCCATCAGTGAGGAGAACCGTAATCAGCCCCAGCATTTT. As protein: CAISEENRNQPQHF.

This clone was seen more than once but under ten times. This same CDR3 is encoded by further DNA sequences in the sample. The CDR3 here is CASSRDIQETQYF. In nucleotides, the CDR3 is TGTGCCAGCTCAAGGGACATACAAGAGACCCAGTACTTC. V gene TRBV18 combines with J gene TRBJ2-5; D may be TRBD1 (6 bases). Trimming shortened V by 5 bases and J by 2 bases, and 9 bases separated the two germline ends. The germline V gene has CDR1 KGHSH and CDR2 LQKENI. This CDR3 contains 13 residues.

The V call is TRBV6-5, the J call TRBJ2-5, with a possible D match to TRBD1 (6 bases). Between the trimmed V and J ends, which lost 4 bases and 4 bases, there was a span of 13 bases. From germline, CDR1 is MNHEY and CDR2 SVGAGI. The CDR3 totals 14 residues. CDR3 sequence (DNA): TGTGCCAGCAGTTCAGTGGGGGCGGGAGAGACCCAGTACTTC. Protein sequence: CASSSVGAGETQYF.